Listed here are 9 T cell receptor beta chains from one sample, sequenced in a study of identical twins. A single record per CDR3 protein comes from TCRdb applying MiXCR to the 5' RACE reads. The sample has approximately 220,000 distinct CDR3 sequences, around 6.9% seen once. The sample also formed part of further work on yellow fever vaccine responses in identical twins.

Sample: memory (CD45RO+) T cells sorted from blood. Every receptor here comes from a woman between 18 and 30 years old in good health.

The chain links TRBV12-3 or TRBV12-4 to TRBJ2-1, with 9 bases fitting TRBD1. The CDR3 has 15 amino acids. Germline trimming cut 6 bases from V and 7 bases from J; bases unmatched to any gene: 10. The DNA for the CDR3 is TGTGCCAGCAGGTCTACAGGGGGCGTAGGGAATGAGCAGTTCTTC. Translation: CASRSTGGVGNEQFF.

J is TRBJ2-1 and V is TRBV12-5, with D perhaps given as TRBD1 or TRBD2 (5 bases each). V gave up 3 bases and J gave up 4 bases, with 13 bases separating them. The CDR3 consists of 15 residues. CDR1 is LGHNT and CDR2 is FRNRAP in the germline V gene. CDR3 loop: CASGLGQGAYNEQFF. CDR3 DNA: TGTGCTAGTGGTTTAGGTCAGGGAGCTTACAATGAGCAGTTCTTC.

This clonotype was counted a few times. This rearrangement joins TRBV11-2 to TRBJ1-1; 7 nucleotides match TRBD1. Germline-derived CDR1 and CDR2 are SGHAT and FQNNGV. This CDR3 is 14 amino acids long. V was pared by 6 bases and J by 3 bases, with 7 bases of the junction left unmatched. CDR3 protein: CASRRQGVYTEAFF. As DNA, the CDR3 is TGTGCCAGCAGGCGACAGGGAGTGTACACTGAAGCTTTCTTT.

This clonotype turned up a few times. The V gene is TRBV6-5, the J gene TRBJ2-6, with 7 bases that match TRBD1. Trimming took 2 bases from V and 2 from J; bases not matched to a gene: 9. The CDR3 contains 18 residues. Germline CDR1 and CDR2: MNHEY and SVGAGI. The CDR3 loop is CASSYPRTGTTGANVLTF. The DNA for the CDR3 is TGTGCCAGCAGTTACCCTAGGACAGGTACAACTGGGGCCAACGTCCTGACTTTC.

This clonotype was observed at least ten times. The chain is built from TRBV5-1 and TRBJ2-1; D remains ambiguous. V was trimmed by 0 bases and J by 5 bases, leaving 12 bases between them. The V gene's germline CDR1 is SGHRS and CDR2 YFSETQ. The CDR3 length is 15 residues. This chain's CDR3 is CASSLEGIDNNEQFF. The DNA of the CDR3 is TGCGCCAGCAGCTTGGAGGGAATCGACAACAATGAGCAGTTCTTC.

This clonotype showed up many times. The chain links TRBV7-2 to TRBJ2-5; 7 nucleotides line up with TRBD1. Looked up from germline, CDR1 is SGHTA and CDR2 is FQGNSA. The length of the CDR3 is 16 residues. Trimming took 1 base from V and 2 from J; bases not matched to a gene: 7. CDR3 protein: CASSLVARGIQETQYF. The DNA of the CDR3 is TGTGCCAGCAGCTTAGTCGCCAGGGGGATTCAAGAGACCCAGTACTTC.

This clonotype has a count of ten or more. V gene TRBV29-1 combines with J gene TRBJ1-5; D is uncertain. Germline CDR1 is SQVTM and CDR2 is ANQGSEA. V was shortened by 4 bases and J by 5 bases, with 9 bases between the two germline ends. CDR3 length: 12 residues. This CDR3 reads CSVADGDQPQHF. The CDR3 nucleotides read TGCAGCGTTGCAGATGGGGATCAGCCCCAGCATTTT.

This chain joins TRBV28 and TRBJ2-3; D is perhaps TRBD2 (6 bases). CDR3 length: 14 amino acids. Per the germline V gene, CDR1 is MDHEN and CDR2 is SYDVKM. Trimming took 6 bases from V and 2 from J, leaving 12 bases between them. For the CDR3, the DNA is TGTGCCAGCAGCCCGGCGGGGTACACAGATACGCAGTATTTT. This translates into CASSPAGYTDTQYF.

V usage is TRBV12-1 and J usage is TRBJ2-1. TRBV12-1 is classified as a pseudogene. The CDR3 spans 14 residues. In nucleotides, the CDR3 is TGTGCCAGCGGCCCTGGCAGCTCCTACAATGAGCAGTTCTTC. Its translation: CASGPGSSYNEQFF.